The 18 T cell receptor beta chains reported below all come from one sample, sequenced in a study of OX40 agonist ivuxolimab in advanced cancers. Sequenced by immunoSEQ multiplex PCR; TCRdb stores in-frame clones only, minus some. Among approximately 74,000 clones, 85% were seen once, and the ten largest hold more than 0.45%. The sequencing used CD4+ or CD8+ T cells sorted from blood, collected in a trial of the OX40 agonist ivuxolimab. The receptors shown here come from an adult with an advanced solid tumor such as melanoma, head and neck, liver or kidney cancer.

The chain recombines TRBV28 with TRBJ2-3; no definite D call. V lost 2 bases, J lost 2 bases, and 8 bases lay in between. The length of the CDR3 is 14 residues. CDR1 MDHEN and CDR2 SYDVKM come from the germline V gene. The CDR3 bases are TGTGCCAGCAGTTTAGTAGGGCACACAGATACGCAGTATTTT. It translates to CASSLVGHTDTQYF.

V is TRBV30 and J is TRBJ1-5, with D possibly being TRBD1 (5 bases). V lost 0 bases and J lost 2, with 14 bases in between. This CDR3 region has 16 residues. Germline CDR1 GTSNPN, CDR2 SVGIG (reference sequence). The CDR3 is CAWSVKRGDGNQPQHF. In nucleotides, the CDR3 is TGTGCCTGGAGTGTAAAGAGAGGGGACGGCAATCAGCCCCAGCATTTT.

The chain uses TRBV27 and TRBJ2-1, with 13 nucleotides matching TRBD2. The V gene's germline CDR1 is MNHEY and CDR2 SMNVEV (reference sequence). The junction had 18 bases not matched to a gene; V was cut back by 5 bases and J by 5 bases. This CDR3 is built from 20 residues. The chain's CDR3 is CASSRVTSGRYVGHNNEQFF. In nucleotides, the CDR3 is TGTGCCAGCAGTAGGGTGACTAGCGGGAGGTACGTAGGGCATAACAATGAGCAGTTCTTC.

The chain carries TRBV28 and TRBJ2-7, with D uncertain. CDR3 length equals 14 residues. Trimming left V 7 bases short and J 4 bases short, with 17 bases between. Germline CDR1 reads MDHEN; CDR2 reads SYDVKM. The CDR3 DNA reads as TGTGCCAGCACCCCCAAGACGGTACCTTACGAGCAGTACTTC. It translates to CASTPKTVPYEQYF. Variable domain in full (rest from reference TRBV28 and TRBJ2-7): DVKVTQSSRYLVKRTGEKVFLECVQDMDHENMFWYRQDPGLGLRLIYFSYDVKMKEKGDIPEGYSVSREKKERFSLILESASTNQTSMYLCASTPKTVPYEQYFGPGTRLTVT.

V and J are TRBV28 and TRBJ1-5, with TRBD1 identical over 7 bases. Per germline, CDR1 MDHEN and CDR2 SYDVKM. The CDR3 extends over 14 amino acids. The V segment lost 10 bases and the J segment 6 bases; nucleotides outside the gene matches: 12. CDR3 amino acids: CATIQGGGSQPQHF. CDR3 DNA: TGTGCCACCATTCAGGGAGGGGGCAGTCAGCCCCAGCATTTT.

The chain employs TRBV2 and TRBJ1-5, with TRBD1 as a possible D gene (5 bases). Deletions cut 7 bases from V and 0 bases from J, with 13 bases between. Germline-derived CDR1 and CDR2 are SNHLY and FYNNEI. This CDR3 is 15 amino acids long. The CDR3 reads CASTLRQFSNQPQHF. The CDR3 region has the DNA TGTGCCAGCACCCTCCGACAGTTTAGCAATCAGCCCCAGCATTTT.

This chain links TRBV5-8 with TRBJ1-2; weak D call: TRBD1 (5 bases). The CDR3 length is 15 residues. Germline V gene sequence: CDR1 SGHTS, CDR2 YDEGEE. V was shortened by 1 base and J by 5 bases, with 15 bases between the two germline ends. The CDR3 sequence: CASSLPRVREYGYTF. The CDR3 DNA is TGTGCCAGCAGCTTGCCCAGGGTCCGAGAGTATGGCTACACCTTC. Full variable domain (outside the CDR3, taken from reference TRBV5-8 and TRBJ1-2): EAGVTQSPTHLIKTRGQQATLRCSPISGHTSVYWYQQALGLGLQFLLWYDEGEERNRGNFPPRFSGRQFPNYSSELNVNALELEDSALYLCASSLPRVREYGYTFGSGTRLTVV.

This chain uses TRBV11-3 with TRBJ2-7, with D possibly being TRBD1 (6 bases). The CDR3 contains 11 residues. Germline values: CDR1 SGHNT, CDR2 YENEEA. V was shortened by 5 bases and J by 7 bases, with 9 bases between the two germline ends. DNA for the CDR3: TGTGCCAGCAGCAACCAGGGGGAGCAGTACTTC. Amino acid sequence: CASSNQGEQYF.

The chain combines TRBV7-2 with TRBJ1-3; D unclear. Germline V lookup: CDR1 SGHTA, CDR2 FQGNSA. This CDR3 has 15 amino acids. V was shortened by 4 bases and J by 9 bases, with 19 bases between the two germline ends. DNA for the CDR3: TGTGCCAGCAGCTCCAGCGGTGGGCCAAGCGGCACCATATATTTT. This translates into CASSSSGGPSGTIYF.

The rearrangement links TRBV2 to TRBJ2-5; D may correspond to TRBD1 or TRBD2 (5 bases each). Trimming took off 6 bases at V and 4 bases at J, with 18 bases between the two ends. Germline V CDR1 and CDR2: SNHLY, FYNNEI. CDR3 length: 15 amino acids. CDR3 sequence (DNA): TGTGCCAGCAGGCGGTCAGGGTTTCGGGGAGAGACCCAGTACTTC. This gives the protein CASRRSGFRGETQYF. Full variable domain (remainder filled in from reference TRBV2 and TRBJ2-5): EPEVTQTPSHQVTQMGQEVILRCVPISNHLYFYWYRQILGQKVEFLVSFYNNEISEKSEIFDDQFSVERPDGSNFTLKIRSTKLEDSAMYFCASRRSGFRGETQYFGPGTRLLVL.

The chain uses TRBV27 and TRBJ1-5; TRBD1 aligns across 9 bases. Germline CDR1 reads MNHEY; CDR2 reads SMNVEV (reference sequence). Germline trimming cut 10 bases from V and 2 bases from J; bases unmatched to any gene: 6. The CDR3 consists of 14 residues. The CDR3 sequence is CATSTGGGNQPQHF. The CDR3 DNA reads TGTGCCACCTCGACAGGGGGTGGCAATCAGCCCCAGCATTTT.

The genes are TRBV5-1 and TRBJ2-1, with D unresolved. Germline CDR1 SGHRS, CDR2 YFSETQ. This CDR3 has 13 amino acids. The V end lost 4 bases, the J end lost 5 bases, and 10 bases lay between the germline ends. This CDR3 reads CASSVDGNNEQFF. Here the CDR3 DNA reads TGCGCCAGCAGCGTTGACGGTAACAATGAGCAGTTCTTC.

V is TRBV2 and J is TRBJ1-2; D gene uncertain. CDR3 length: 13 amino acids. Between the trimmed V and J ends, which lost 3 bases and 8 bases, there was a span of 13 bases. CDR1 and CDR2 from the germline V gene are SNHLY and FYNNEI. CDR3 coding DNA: TGTGCCAGCAGTGACCTTGGACGACGCGGCTACACCTTC. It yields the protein CASSDLGRRGYTF.

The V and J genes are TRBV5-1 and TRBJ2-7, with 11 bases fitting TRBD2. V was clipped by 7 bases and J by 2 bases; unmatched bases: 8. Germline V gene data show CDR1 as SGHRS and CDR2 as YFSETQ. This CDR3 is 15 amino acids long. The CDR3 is CASSSWGLAAYEQYF. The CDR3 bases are TGCGCCAGCTCATCCTGGGGACTAGCGGCCTACGAGCAGTACTTC.

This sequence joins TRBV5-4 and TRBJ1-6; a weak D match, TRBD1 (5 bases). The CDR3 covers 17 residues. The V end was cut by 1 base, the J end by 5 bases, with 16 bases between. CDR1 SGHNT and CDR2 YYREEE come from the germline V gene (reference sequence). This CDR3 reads CASSLLAGMLHNSPLHF. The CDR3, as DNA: TGTGCCAGCAGCTTGTTAGCAGGGATGCTCCATAATTCACCCCTCCACTTT.

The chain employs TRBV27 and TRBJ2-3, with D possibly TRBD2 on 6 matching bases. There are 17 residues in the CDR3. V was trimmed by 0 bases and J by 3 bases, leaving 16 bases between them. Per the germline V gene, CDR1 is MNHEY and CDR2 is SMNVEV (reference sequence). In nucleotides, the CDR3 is TGTGCCAGCAGTTTATCGGTCGGGGGAGGTGGGACAGATACGCAGTATTTT. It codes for CASSLSVGGGGTDTQYF.

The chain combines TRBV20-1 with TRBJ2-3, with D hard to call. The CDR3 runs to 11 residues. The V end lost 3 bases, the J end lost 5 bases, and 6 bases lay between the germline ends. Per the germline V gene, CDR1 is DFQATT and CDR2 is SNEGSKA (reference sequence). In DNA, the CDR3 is TGCAGTGCTAGTGAGGAAGATACGCAGTATTTT. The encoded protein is CSASEEDTQYF.

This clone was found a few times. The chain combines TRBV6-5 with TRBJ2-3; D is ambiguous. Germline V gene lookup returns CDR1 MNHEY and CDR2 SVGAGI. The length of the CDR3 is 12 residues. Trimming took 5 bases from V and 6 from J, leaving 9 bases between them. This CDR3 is CASSPRRDTQYF. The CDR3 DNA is TGTGCCAGCAGTCCGCGTCGGGATACGCAGTATTTT.